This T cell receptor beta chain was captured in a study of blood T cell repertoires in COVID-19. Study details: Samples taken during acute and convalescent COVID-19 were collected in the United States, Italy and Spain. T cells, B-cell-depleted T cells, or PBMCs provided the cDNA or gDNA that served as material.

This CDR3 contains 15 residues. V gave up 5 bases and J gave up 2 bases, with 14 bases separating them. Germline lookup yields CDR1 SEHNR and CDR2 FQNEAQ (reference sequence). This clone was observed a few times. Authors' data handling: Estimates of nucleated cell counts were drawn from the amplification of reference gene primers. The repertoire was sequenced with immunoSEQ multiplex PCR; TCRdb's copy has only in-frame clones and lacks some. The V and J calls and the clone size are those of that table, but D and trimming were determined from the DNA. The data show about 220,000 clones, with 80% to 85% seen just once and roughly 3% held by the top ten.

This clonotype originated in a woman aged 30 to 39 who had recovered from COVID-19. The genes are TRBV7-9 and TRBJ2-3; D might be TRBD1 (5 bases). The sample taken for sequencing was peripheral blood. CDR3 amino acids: CASSRAAQVTDTQYF. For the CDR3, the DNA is TGTGCCAGCAGCCGGGCGGCACAGGTCACAGATACGCAGTATTTT.